This paragraph covers one T cell receptor beta chain sequence. Its antigen is undetermined. TCRdb's copy holds only in-frame clones and misses some; the assay was immunoSEQ multiplex PCR. This table has tens of thousands of clones, almost 85% appearing once. This entry comes from a study of PD-1 blockade in classical Hodgkin lymphoma. Study-wide points: Newly diagnosed patients reportedly had lower baseline TCR diversity than healthy donors. Lower baseline TCR diversity marked trial partial responders and progressors. Whereas CD4+ TCR diversity had risen significantly by C4D1, CD8+ TCR diversity had not.

Brentuximab vedotin exposure varied among the patients, all of whom had relapsed after autologous stem cell transplantation. Best responses fell into complete response, partial response or progressive disease. Germline assignment: CDR1 SGHDN and CDR2 FVKESK. CDR3 length equals 13 residues. Trimming stripped 0 bases from V and 6 bases from J, with 9 bases between. The chain is built from TRBV14 and TRBJ2-7, with D unclear. The receptor was derived from a human donor with classical Hodgkin lymphoma. The sample in question was peripheral blood mononuclear cells (PBMCs), obtained before the second cycle of nivolumab. CDR3 coding DNA: TGTGCCAGCAGCCAAGATTTGGCATCCGAGCAGTACTTC. It encodes CASSQDLASEQYF.